The 17 T cell receptor beta chains below were found in one sample sequenced in a study of T-cell reconstitution after alpha-beta-depleted transplantation in children. The TCRbeta library was prepared with unique molecular identifiers. Each CDR3 protein is one row after TCRdb ran MiXCR on the PCR reads. The table records about a million distinct CDR3 sequences, about 29% of them present only once. The specimen was PBMCs, mostly from graft donor cells, collected 360 days after TCRalphabeta/CD19-depleted stem cell transplant. These receptors came from a boy under three years old who had a stem cell transplant for SCID, so the T cells may come from the graft donor.

This clonotype was picked up a small number of times. The chain combines TRBV12-3 or TRBV12-4 with TRBJ2-7, with TRBD1 as a possible D gene (5 bases). CDR3 length equals 13 residues. With 3 bases removed from V and 3 bases from J, the gap between germline ends came to 9 bases. CDR3 protein: CASSFWQGYEQYF. CDR3 in DNA: TGTGCCAGCAGTTTTTGGCAGGGCTACGAGCAGTACTTC.

This clonotype occurred a few times. The V call is TRBV12-3 or TRBV12-4, the J call TRBJ1-5; D call uncertain. Trimming pared 5 bases from V and 3 bases from J, leaving 14 bases between. The CDR3 has 15 residues. In nucleotides, the CDR3 is TGTGCCAGCAGTGTCATTCTAGGGTCCAATCAGCCCCAGCATTTT. Translated: CASSVILGSNQPQHF.

The CDR3 DNA follows: TGCGCCAGCAGGCACAGGACTAGCGGGGGGCCTTCCTACAATGAGCAGTTCTTC. Its protein is CASRHRTSGGPSYNEQFF. The chain recombines TRBV5-1 with TRBJ2-1, with 14 bases identical to TRBD2. The length of the CDR3 is 18 residues. The V gene's germline CDR1 is SGHRS and CDR2 YFSETQ. V gave up 5 bases and J gave up 1 base; unmatched junction bases: 8. The entire variable domain, with the rest obtained from reference TRBV5-1 and TRBJ2-1, is as follows: KAGVTQTPRYLIKTRGQQVTLSCSPISGHRSVSWYQQTPGQGLQFLFEYFSETQRNKGNFPGRFSGRQFSNSRSEMNVSTLELGDSALYLCASRHRTSGGPSYNEQFFGPGTRLTVL.

The genes are TRBV12-3 or TRBV12-4 and TRBJ2-7; 12 nucleotides agree with TRBD2. Trimming took 5 bases from V and 4 from J; bases not matched to a gene: 12. CDR3 length: 17 amino acids. CDR3 in amino acids: CASSLQLAGGTIYEQYF. The CDR3 bases are TGTGCCAGCAGTCTACAACTAGCGGGGGGCACCATTTACGAGCAGTACTTC.

This clonotype was counted a few times. The genes are TRBV7-2 and TRBJ2-1; perhaps TRBD2 as D (5 bases). The CDR3 extends over 14 amino acids. Trimming shortened V by 1 base and J by 7 bases, and 11 bases separated the two germline ends. Germline assignment: CDR1 SGHTA and CDR2 FQGNSA. The CDR3 is CASSLEASQNEQFF. In DNA, the CDR3 is TGTGCCAGCAGCTTAGAGGCTAGCCAGAATGAGCAGTTCTTC.

This clonotype was counted once. This chain joins TRBV6-2 or TRBV6-3 and TRBJ2-2; D is uncertain. This CDR3 spans 15 amino acids. The V end was cut by 3 bases, the J end by 8 bases, with 16 bases between. CDR1 and CDR2 from the germline V gene are MNHEY and SVGEGT. This CDR3 is CASSYFYDKGGELFF. The CDR3 nucleotides are TGTGCCAGCAGTTATTTCTACGACAAAGGAGGGGAGCTGTTTTTT.

This clonotype has a handful of counts. The chain recombines TRBV6-1 with TRBJ1-1; TRBD1 matches at 7 bases. The CDR3 is 15 amino acids. The V gene's germline CDR1 is MNHNS and CDR2 SASEGT. V lost 4 bases, J lost 7 bases, and 12 bases stayed unmatched. CDR3 nucleotides: TGTGCCAGCAGTGGGGCGCGGGACAGAGAGTTTGAAGCTTTCTTT. Amino acid sequence: CASSGARDREFEAFF.

This clonotype was found a few times. The rearrangement links TRBV20-1 to TRBJ2-3, with TRBD2 matching 8 bases. In germline, CDR1 is DFQATT, CDR2 SNEGSKA (reference sequence). This CDR3 spans 15 amino acids. V lost 6 bases to trimming and J lost 2 bases; unmatched junction nucleotides: 10. The chain's CDR3 is CSAFPGTRITDTQYF. The CDR3 DNA reads as TGCAGTGCCTTCCCAGGGACTAGGATCACAGATACGCAGTATTTT.

The chain carries TRBV2 and TRBJ2-3; possible D gene TRBD1, 7 bases. V lost 8 bases and J lost 5, with 14 bases in between. CDR3 length: 13 residues. Germline V CDR1 and CDR2: SNHLY, FYNNEI. The CDR3 loop reads CASRDSGGDTQYF. The CDR3 bases are TGTGCCAGCCGGGACTCAGGGGGAGATACGCAGTATTTT.

Regarding this clonotype: At one of its ends the junction is not consistent with the germline gene, which may arise from a read error. The CDR3 region is CNVEGLHTEAFF. CDR3 coding DNA: TGCAACGTTGAAGGGTTGCACACTGAAGCTTTCTTT. The rearrangement joins TRBV29-1 to TRBJ1-1; D gene ambiguous. Germline CDR1 SQVTM, CDR2 ANQGSEA. There are 12 residues in the CDR3. The entire variable domain, with the rest obtained from reference TRBV29-1 and TRBJ1-1, is as follows: SAVISQKPSRDICQRGTSLTIQCQVDSQVTMMFWYRQQPGQSLTLIATANQGSEATYESGFVIDKFPISRPNLTFSTLTVSNMSPEDSSIYLCNVEGLHTEAFFGQGTRLTVV.

In its sample, this clonotype was seen a few times. The chain carries TRBV12-3 or TRBV12-4 and TRBJ1-2, with 7 bases that match TRBD1. This CDR3 spans 15 amino acids. V shed 6 bases and J 3 bases; nucleotides not matched to a gene: 10. CDR3 DNA: TGTGCCAGCAGCTTACTTCAGGGGGATTACTATGGCTACACCTTC. Translated: CASSLLQGDYYGYTF.

Only a few counts were recorded for this clonotype. The J gene is TRBJ1-2, the V gene TRBV20-1; possible D gene TRBD1, 6 bases. The CDR3 sequence is 14 residues long. Germline assignment: CDR1 DFQATT and CDR2 SNEGSKA (reference sequence). The V and J ends lost 1 base and 4 bases respectively, with 13 bases between them. CDR3 amino acids: CSARGDTVSYGYTF. For the CDR3, the DNA is TGCAGTGCTAGAGGGGACACGGTGAGCTATGGCTACACCTTC.

A few counts support this clonotype. This chain connects TRBV10-1 to TRBJ2-3; D unclear. V lost 3 bases and J lost 0, with 10 bases in between. CDR3 length: 15 residues. Germline CDR1 is WNHNN and CDR2 is SYGVQD (reference sequence). The CDR3 protein is CASSDFVPSTDTQYF. The CDR3 DNA reads as TGCGCCAGCAGTGATTTTGTGCCCAGCACAGATACGCAGTATTTT.

The chain joins TRBV4-3 to TRBJ2-7; D remains ambiguous. Germline loops: CDR1 LGHNA, CDR2 YSLEER. The CDR3 is 17 residues long. V was cut by 0 bases and J by 5 bases, with 20 bases left in between. The CDR3 region has the DNA TGCGCCAGCAGCCAAGACTTTAGTCCATGGGAACACAACGAGCAGTACTTC. Its protein product is CASSQDFSPWEHNEQYF.

This clonotype showed up just a few times. The chain is built from TRBV9 and TRBJ1-1, with 7 positions matching TRBD1. CDR3 size: 14 residues. J was trimmed by 4 bases and V by 4 bases; bases with no gene match: 7. Germline CDR1 reads SGDLS; CDR2 reads YYNGEE. The CDR3 loop reads CASSPGQVGTEAFF. CDR3 nucleotides: TGTGCCAGCAGCCCAGGACAGGTTGGCACTGAAGCTTTCTTT.

The chain is built from TRBV5-6 and TRBJ1-1; a possible D gene is TRBD1 (5 bases). V lost 3 bases to trimming and J lost 0 bases, with 15 bases between them. The CDR3 has 16 residues. Germline V lookup: CDR1 SGHDT, CDR2 YYEEEE. DNA of the CDR3: TGTGCCAGCAGCTCCGACTGGGGCAGGATGAACACTGAAGCTTTCTTT. Encoded protein: CASSSDWGRMNTEAFF.

This clonotype appeared a single time. The V and J genes are TRBV7-9 and TRBJ2-7; D is ambiguous. This CDR3 is 14 amino acids long. CDR1 SEHNR and CDR2 FQNEAQ come from the germline V gene (reference sequence). V was clipped by 2 bases and J by 4 bases, with 12 bases between them. The CDR3 loop reads CASSLRPDMYEQYF. CDR3 in DNA: TGTGCCAGCAGCTTACGACCGGATATGTACGAGCAGTACTTC.